This TCR beta chain is drawn from a study of blood T cells in healthy people across ages. They isolated at least 7 million PBMCs from each sample. The CDR3 sequence is 13 residues long. Germline CDR1 MDHEN, CDR2 SYDVKM. Regarding this clonotype: Its matching antigen is unknown.

Combining a sample-barcoded 5' primer with a J-beta primer mix, a second PCR ran for roughly 6 to 12 cycles. Using its own MiXCR run on the 5' RACE reads, TCRdb lists one record per CDR3 protein. The sample yields almost 300,000 distinct CDR3 sequences, less than 30% seen once. The study's findings and limits: Donors of long life had a larger count of naive CD4+ cells and greater diversity than aged donors.

The sequenced sample consisted of blood. This chain joins TRBV28 and TRBJ2-5; either TRBD1 or TRBD2 may supply D (5 bases each). Matching the DNA end better, TRBJ2-7 makes the J call doubtful. This clonotype originated in a woman in her 70s in good health. DNA of the CDR3: TGTGCCAGCAGGGGGGATCCGATGGTCGAGCAGTACTTC. Translation gives CASRGDPMVEQYF.